Below, 32 T cell receptor beta chains from the same sample are listed, as sequenced in a study of blood T cell repertoires in COVID-19. Method: immunoSEQ multiplex PCR; TCRdb's copy keeps in-frame clones and lacks some. Counted here are over 100,000 clones, around 83% occurring once; the ten biggest clones make up 7.9%. The sample taken for sequencing was peripheral blood. These receptors all come from a man in his 70s with acute or convalescent COVID-19.

This clone was detected only once. In DNA, the CDR3 is TGTGCCACCAGCAGAGATCGACAAGCGGGCCAGCCCCAGCATTTT. It codes for CATSRDRQAGQPQHF. The chain combines TRBV15 with TRBJ1-5; D not resolved. There are 15 residues in the CDR3. V lost 0 bases and J 7 bases, leaving 13 bases between the germline ends. CDR1 and CDR2 (germline): LNHNV, YYDKDF (reference sequence). Filled out from reference TRBV15 and TRBJ1-5, the complete variable domain reads DAMVIQNPRYQVTQFGKPVTLSCSQTLNHNVMYWYQQKSSQAPKLLFHYYDKDFNNEADTPDNFQSRRPNTSFCFLDIRSPGLGDTAMYLCATSRDRQAGQPQHFGDGTRLSIL.

The CDR3, as DNA: TGTGCCAGCACTCCCCCCAAGCGGGAGTCCCAGCAGTTCTTC. This sequence encodes CASTPPKRESQQFF. The chain combines TRBV2 with TRBJ2-1, with 8 bases matching TRBD2. CDR1 is SNHLY, CDR2 FYNNEI, per germline. This CDR3 is 14 amino acids long. V trimming: 7 bases; J trimming: 11 bases; junction bases outside the gene matches: 13.

This chain joins TRBV11-3 and TRBJ2-7, with 7 bases aligning to TRBD1. In germline, CDR1 is SGHNT, CDR2 YENEEA. This CDR3 is 14 amino acids long. The junction had 4 bases not matched to a gene; V was cut back by 0 bases and J by 5 bases. The CDR3, as DNA: TGTGCCAGCAGCTTAGATCGGACAGGACACGAGCAGTACTTC. Translation gives CASSLDRTGHEQYF.

V usage is TRBV12-5 and J usage is TRBJ2-3, with D perhaps matching TRBD2 (6 bases). V was clipped by 7 bases and J by 4 bases, with 6 bases between them. The CDR3 loop spans 11 amino acids. Germline assignment: CDR1 LGHNT and CDR2 FRNRAP. The CDR3: CASAGADTQYF. The CDR3, as DNA: TGTGCTAGTGCGGGGGCAGATACGCAGTATTTT.

CDR3 protein: CASSQGTSADEQYF. The CDR3, as DNA: TGTGCCAGCAGCCAAGGGACTAGCGCAGACGAGCAGTACTTC. The J gene is TRBJ2-7, the V gene TRBV3-1 (or the pseudogene TRBV3-2); 9 bases match TRBD2. The V and J ends lost 1 base and 5 bases, in that order; junction bases with no gene match: 3. The CDR3 has 14 amino acids. Germline-derived CDR1 and CDR2 are LGHDT and YNNKEL (reference sequence).

The CDR3 sequence is CASGTANVLTF. The CDR3 nucleotides are TGTGCCTCCGGGACAGCTAACGTCCTGACTTTC. The gene calls are TRBV30 and TRBJ2-6; 7 bases are a match to TRBD1. Germline CDR1 GTSNPN, CDR2 SVGIG (reference sequence). The CDR3 spans 11 residues. Unmatched junction bases numbered 4, after V lost 7 bases and J lost 10 bases.

This chain joins TRBV7-3 and TRBJ2-7; TRBD1 matches 9 bases. The CDR3 extends over 14 amino acids. CDR1 and CDR2 (germline): SGHTA, FQGTGA. Trimming took 4 bases from V and 5 from J; bases not matched to a gene: 6. This CDR3 is CASSSGQGGDEQYF. For the CDR3, the DNA is TGTGCCAGCAGCTCGGGACAGGGAGGGGACGAGCAGTACTTC.

The J gene is TRBJ1-6, the V gene TRBV18; 7 bases fit TRBD1. Trimming at V came to 4 bases and at J to 4 bases, leaving 4 bases not matched to a gene. Germline values: CDR1 KGHSH, CDR2 LQKENI. The CDR3 has 15 residues. Here the CDR3 reads CASSQRQGYNSPLHF. The CDR3 bases are TGTGCCAGCTCACAACGACAGGGTTATAATTCACCCCTCCACTTT. The full variable domain, with the rest looked up from reference TRBV18 and TRBJ1-6, is NAGVMQNPRHLVRRRGQEARLRCSPMKGHSHVYWYRQLPEEGLKFMVYLQKENIIDESGMPKERFSAEFPKEGPSILRIQQVVRGDSAAYFCASSQRQGYNSPLHFGNGTRLTVT.

The rearrangement joins TRBV2 to TRBJ1-4; tentatively, D is TRBD1 (6 bases). Between the trimmed V and J ends, which lost 7 bases and 7 bases, there was a span of 16 bases. The germline V gene has CDR1 SNHLY and CDR2 FYNNEI. The CDR3 contains 14 residues. The CDR3 coding sequence is TGTGCCAGCACCGAGGGGGGGGCGTTTGAAAAACTGTTTTTT. Its translation is CASTEGGAFEKLFF.

This clone has a handful of counts. This chain uses TRBV18 with TRBJ1-1; D remains ambiguous. Germline V gives CDR1 KGHSH, CDR2 LQKENI. V lost 3 bases and J lost 4, with 12 bases in between. The CDR3 spans 14 residues. CDR3 nucleotide sequence: TGTGCCAGCTCACCGGCAGGAGGAACCACTGAAGCTTTCTTT. Protein sequence: CASSPAGGTTEAFF.

This chain joins TRBV28 and TRBJ1-3, with 7 bases fitting TRBD1. The CDR3 totals 14 residues. The germline gives CDR1 MDHEN, CDR2 SYDVKM. The V segment lost 5 bases and the J segment 4 bases; nucleotides outside the gene matches: 5. CDR3 sequence: CASSTQGLGNTIYF. CDR3 DNA: TGTGCCAGCAGTACACAGGGGTTAGGAAACACCATATATTTT.

The V gene is TRBV6-5, the J gene TRBJ1-5; the match to TRBD1 covers 7 bases. Trimming removed 4 bases from V and 5 bases from J; junction bases left unmatched: 2. The CDR3 is 13 amino acids. Germline values: CDR1 MNHEY, CDR2 SVGAGI. The CDR3 loop reads CASSSGGYQPQHF. DNA of the CDR3: TGTGCCAGCAGTTCAGGGGGTTATCAGCCCCAGCATTTT.

V and J are TRBV5-1 and TRBJ2-7, with TRBD2 matching over 11 bases. The CDR3 length is 16 residues. The ends lost 0 bases at V and 2 bases at J; junction bases unmatched: 4. Germline lookup yields CDR1 SGHRS and CDR2 YFSETQ. CDR3 loop: CASSLVLAGVAYEQYF. CDR3 sequence (DNA): TGCGCCAGCAGCTTGGTACTAGCGGGAGTAGCCTACGAGCAGTACTTC.

Of note for this clone: Additional DNA sequences in this sample encode the identical CDR3. This chain links TRBV5-1 with TRBJ1-1; 10 positions agree with TRBD1. Germline CDR1 reads SGHRS; CDR2 reads YFSETQ. J was trimmed by 0 bases and V by 4 bases; bases with no gene match: 6. CDR3 length: 16 residues. CDR3 amino acids: CASSAPGQGMNTEAFF. The CDR3 nucleotides read TGCGCCAGCAGCGCCCCGGGACAGGGGATGAACACTGAAGCTTTCTTT.

The V and J genes are TRBV24-1 and TRBJ1-2, with 9 bases aligning to TRBD1. After removal of 7 bases from V and 4 bases from J, the junction contained 9 bases not matched to a gene. Germline CDR1 reads KGHDR; CDR2 reads SFDVKD. CDR3 length equals 15 residues. CDR3 region: CATSERQGELYGYTF. In DNA, the CDR3 is TGTGCCACCAGCGAAAGACAGGGGGAACTCTATGGCTACACCTTC.

The chain uses TRBV3-1 (or the pseudogene TRBV3-2) and TRBJ2-7, with a tentative D call TRBD2 (7 bases). Trimming removed 0 bases from V and 5 bases from J, with 17 bases in between. This CDR3 is 16 amino acids long. CDR1 LGHDT and CDR2 YNNKEL come from the germline V gene (reference sequence). The CDR3 loop is CASSQERGLRRHEQYF. Here the CDR3 DNA reads TGTGCCAGCAGCCAAGAGCGGGGGCTCCGTCGCCACGAGCAGTACTTC.

CDR3 in amino acids: CASSPNTDTQYF. The CDR3 bases are TGTGCCAGCTCCCCTAACACAGATACGCAGTATTTT. The chain combines TRBV18 with TRBJ2-3; no definite D call. The CDR3 sequence is 12 residues long. The V end lost 6 bases, the J end lost 2 bases, and 6 bases lay between the germline ends. Germline V gives CDR1 KGHSH, CDR2 LQKENI.

This rearrangement joins TRBV2 to TRBJ1-6; D is ambiguous. The CDR3 is 13 residues long. Between the trimmed V and J ends, which lost 8 bases and 8 bases, there was a span of 13 bases. The germline V gene has CDR1 SNHLY and CDR2 FYNNEI. This CDR3 is CASESQRDSPLHF. The CDR3 nucleotides read TGTGCCAGCGAGAGCCAGAGGGATTCACCCCTCCACTTT.

There are a few counts of this clone. The J gene is TRBJ1-5, the V gene TRBV2, with a weak D call TRBD1 (5 bases). This CDR3 is built from 12 residues. V was pared by 8 bases and J by 3 bases, with 8 bases between. CDR1 and CDR2 (germline): SNHLY, FYNNEI. DNA for the CDR3: TGTGCCAGCGAACAGGACAATCAGCCCCAGCATTTT. Translation: CASEQDNQPQHF.

The V and J genes are TRBV7-8 and TRBJ1-2, with D possibly matching TRBD1 (5 bases). This CDR3 has 17 residues. From germline, CDR1 is SGHVS and CDR2 FQNEAQ. Trimming took off 2 bases at V and 0 bases at J, with 16 bases between the two ends. The CDR3 spells CASSLSGAGYSNYGYTF. The CDR3 region has the DNA TGTGCCAGCAGCTTAAGTGGGGCAGGGTATTCTAACTATGGCTACACCTTC.

This chain joins TRBV6-5 and TRBJ1-1, with 9 nucleotides matching TRBD1. The V and J ends lost 6 bases and 3 bases, in that order; junction bases with no gene match: 2. Germline CDR1 and CDR2: MNHEY and SVGAGI. This CDR3 comprises 13 residues. The CDR3 sequence: CASRDRGYTEAFF. CDR3 bases: TGTGCCAGCAGAGACAGGGGGTACACTGAAGCTTTCTTT.

The chain's CDR3 is CASSGSDYFEAFF. The CDR3 nucleotides read TGTGCCAGTAGCGGATCGGACTATTTTGAAGCTTTCTTT. The V call is TRBV19, the J call TRBJ1-1, with no clear D. From germline, CDR1 is LNHDA and CDR2 SQIVND (reference sequence). There are 13 residues in the CDR3. V dropped 6 bases and J dropped 7 bases, with 15 bases sitting between them.

The J gene is TRBJ2-3, the V gene TRBV6-2 or TRBV6-3; 7 nucleotides agree with TRBD2. This CDR3 has 15 residues. CDR1 is MNHEY, CDR2 SVGEGT, per germline. The J segment lost 2 bases and the V segment lost 3 bases, leaving 5 bases of the junction unmatched. The CDR3 loop is CASSYSRGITDTQYF. Here the CDR3 DNA reads TGTGCCAGCAGTTATTCGCGGGGGATCACAGATACGCAGTATTTT.

V and J are TRBV5-4 and TRBJ2-2; 9 bases are shared with TRBD1. The CDR3 runs to 16 residues. The J segment lost 6 bases and the V segment lost 1 base, leaving 7 bases of the junction unmatched. CDR1 and CDR2 (germline): SGHNT, YYREEE (reference sequence). The CDR3 region has the DNA TGTGCCAGCAGCTTGCCGGGACAGGGTTTGGCCGGGGAGCTGTTTTTT. This gives the protein CASSLPGQGLAGELFF.

The gene calls are TRBV5-5 and TRBJ1-6, with 7 nucleotides matching TRBD1. Germline CDR1 is SGHKS and CDR2 is YYEKEE (reference sequence). J was trimmed by 5 bases and V by 5 bases; bases with no gene match: 7. This CDR3 region has 15 residues. For the CDR3, the DNA is TGTGCCAGCAGGGTACCGGGACAGAATAATTCACCCCTCCACTTT. This gives the protein CASRVPGQNNSPLHF. Complete variable domain (other parts from reference TRBV5-5 and TRBJ1-6): DAGVTQSPTHLIKTRGQQVTLRCSPISGHKSVSWYQQVLGQGPQFIFQYYEKEERGRGNFPDRFSARQFPNYSSELNVNALLLGDSALYLCASRVPGQNNSPLHFGNGTRLTVT.

This clone showed up just a few times. The genes are TRBV5-4 and TRBJ2-3; 14 nucleotides line up with TRBD2. The CDR3 totals 17 residues. In germline, CDR1 is SGHNT, CDR2 YYREEE (reference sequence). V lost 4 bases, J lost 6 bases, and 10 bases stayed unmatched. The CDR3 region has the DNA TGTGCCAGCAGCGGAGGGGGACTAGCGGGGGTCGCTGATACGCAGTATTTT. It is translated as CASSGGGLAGVADTQYF. The complete variable domain, with remaining parts taken from reference TRBV5-4 and TRBJ2-3, reads ETGVTQSPTHLIKTRGQQVTLRCSSQSGHNTVSWYQQALGQGPQFIFQYYREEENGRGNFPPRFSGLQFPNYSSELNVNALELDDSALYLCASSGGGLAGVADTQYFGPGTRLTVL.

This clone was seen only once. The chain joins TRBV9 to TRBJ2-7; 8 bases map to TRBD1. CDR1 SGDLS and CDR2 YYNGEE come from the germline V gene. The CDR3 contains 14 residues. Losses at the gene ends were 3 bases for V and 5 bases for J; bases not matched to a gene: 7. CDR3 in DNA: TGTGCCAGCAGCGGAGGCAGGGGGCGCAACGAGCAGTACTTC. Encoded protein: CASSGGRGRNEQYF.

The genes are TRBV28 and TRBJ2-5; TRBD1 is a possible D gene (6 bases). This CDR3 contains 14 residues. The V gene lost 2 bases and the J gene lost 4 bases, with 11 bases spanning the gap. From germline, CDR1 is MDHEN and CDR2 SYDVKM. CDR3 protein: CASSLGHRAETQYF. The CDR3 coding sequence is TGTGCCAGCAGTTTAGGCCACAGGGCAGAGACCCAGTACTTC.

The chain employs TRBV5-1 and TRBJ2-2, with D hard to call. CDR1 is SGHRS and CDR2 is YFSETQ in the germline V gene. This CDR3 has 12 residues. V gave up 4 bases and J gave up 5 bases, with 6 bases separating them. CDR3 protein: CASSPLTGELFF. CDR3 in DNA: TGCGCCAGCAGCCCTCTTACCGGGGAGCTGTTTTTT.

The rearrangement links TRBV23-1 to TRBJ2-6; TRBD2 aligns across 7 bases. TRBV23-1 is an ORF, with its function uncertain. Trimming at V came to 2 bases and at J to 0 bases, leaving 7 bases not matched to a gene. CDR3 size: 18 residues. CDR3 DNA: TGCGCCAGCAGTCAAGGCCGCGGGGGAATCTCTGGGGCCAACGTCCTGACTTTC. This encodes CASSQGRGGISGANVLTF.

The chain uses TRBV7-8 and TRBJ1-3, with D possibly TRBD1 on 6 matching bases. The ends were cut back, 2 bases at V and 3 bases at J, with 14 bases in the middle. The CDR3 has 16 amino acids. Germline lookup yields CDR1 SGHVS and CDR2 FQNEAQ. The CDR3 DNA is TGTGCCAGCAGCTTATTTCAGGGGAATCGTGGAAACACCATATATTTT. It is translated as CASSLFQGNRGNTIYF.

This chain links TRBV5-1 with TRBJ2-7; D may be TRBD2 (6 bases). V lost 0 bases and J 7 bases, leaving 17 bases between the germline ends. The CDR3 length is 15 residues. The germline V gene has CDR1 SGHRS and CDR2 YFSETQ. The CDR3 reads CASSLESSGTGEQYF. As DNA, the CDR3 is TGCGCCAGCAGCTTGGAATCATCCGGGACTGGTGAGCAGTACTTC.